This T cell receptor (beta chain) was sequenced during a study of immune evolution from preneoplasia to lung adenocarcinoma. Broader study findings: Top clone frequencies peaked in normal lung, apparently declining through invasive adenocarcinoma.

The CDR3 sequence is 13 residues long. CDR1 and CDR2 (germline): SNHLY, FYNNEI. Deletions cut 10 bases from V and 4 bases from J, with 16 bases between. Profiled with immunoSEQ multiplex PCR; TCRdb holds only in-frame clones, not every one. The sample has 6,000 to 8,000 clones, roughly 74% seen once. This clone has a single count. The antigen remains undetermined. This TCR was sampled from a donor older than 65 with lung adenocarcinoma. The chain has TRBV2 and TRBJ2-5; a possible D gene is TRBD2 (5 bases). The material sequenced was FFPE adjacent normal lung tissue. The CDR3 spells CAIRQAARETQYF. The CDR3 region has the DNA TGTGCCATCCGGCAAGCGGCTAGAGAGACCCAGTACTTC.